A selection of T cell receptor beta chains follows, all from one sample in a study of blood T cell repertoires in COVID-19. Libraries were prepared by immunoSEQ multiplex PCR; TCRdb keeps only in-frame clonotypes and omits some of them. The table lists roughly 35,000 clones, 81% of them singletons, with about 29% in the top ten. Sequenced material: peripheral blood. These receptors all come from a man at least 80 years old with active or convalescent COVID-19. Both conserved end residues are part of each CDR3. The order of the fields is V gene, D gene, clone size, J gene, CDR3 protein, CDR3 DNA. The D gene is left open where the match is weak. Rows give clone size only sometimes, using once, few, many, or a class for an expanded clone.

V: TRBV18; D: NA; size: NA; J: TRBJ1-1; CDR3: CASSPAPGLNTEAFF; DNA: TGTGCCAGCTCACCGGCCCCGGGGTTGAACACTGAAGCTTTCTTT
V: TRBV5-1; D: NA; size: NA; J: TRBJ2-6; CDR3: CASSYERGGLGANVLTF; DNA: TGCGCCAGCAGCTATGAAAGGGGGGGGCTTGGGGCCAACGTCCTGACTTTC
V: TRBV6-5; D: NA; size: NA; J: TRBJ2-5; CDR3: CASSYVQTWGGETQYF; DNA: TGTGCCAGCAGTTACGTGCAGACCTGGGGAGGAGAGACCCAGTACTTC
V: TRBV7-2; D: TRBD2; size: NA; J: TRBJ2-1; CDR3: CASSPAGSGRGSQFF; DNA: TGTGCCAGCAGCCCCGCGGGTAGCGGGAGGGGGTCGCAGTTCTTC
V: TRBV3-1/TRBV3-2; D: NA; size: few; J: TRBJ2-7; CDR3: CASSQNQLRAAREQYF; DNA: TGTGCCAGCAGCCAAAATCAGCTGCGGGCCGCACGAGAGCAGTACTTC
V: TRBV3-1/TRBV3-2; D: NA; size: NA; J: TRBJ1-4; CDR3: CASSQGGTGNEKLFF; DNA: TGTGCCAGCAGCCAAGGGGGGACTGGTAATGAAAAACTGTTTTTT
V: TRBV2; D: NA; size: NA; J: TRBJ2-3; CDR3: CASTSGYTDTQYF; DNA: TGTGCCAGCACCTCAGGGTACACAGATACGCAGTATTTT
V: TRBV3-1/TRBV3-2; D: NA; size: NA; J: TRBJ1-2; CDR3: CASSQAQTGFYGYTF; DNA: TGTGCCAGCAGCCAAGCCCAAACAGGGTTCTATGGCTACACCTTC
V: TRBV7-9; D: NA; size: NA; J: TRBJ2-3; CDR3: CASSFPLSADTQYF; DNA: TGTGCCAGCAGCTTCCCCCTAAGCGCAGATACGCAGTATTTT
V: TRBV12-3/TRBV12-4; D: NA; size: once; J: TRBJ1-3; CDR3: CASGGGFGNTIYF; DNA: TGTGCCAGCGGGGGCGGCTTTGGAAACACCATATATTTT
V: TRBV6-2/TRBV6-3; D: TRBD2; size: NA; J: TRBJ2-1; CDR3: CASSYGRLAINEQFF; DNA: TGTGCCAGCAGTTACGGTCGACTAGCGATCAATGAGCAGTTCTTC
V: TRBV19; D: NA; size: NA; J: TRBJ1-6; CDR3: CASSIDSDGSYNSPLHF; DNA: TGTGCCAGTAGTATAGATTCGGACGGGAGCTATAATTCACCCCTCCACTTT
V: TRBV5-8; D: NA; size: NA; J: TRBJ1-6; CDR3: CASSSGQNQNSPLHF; DNA: TGTGCCAGCAGCAGTGGACAGAACCAAAATTCACCCCTCCACTTT
V: TRBV19; D: TRBD2; size: NA; J: TRBJ2-3; CDR3: CASSKPGLAGTDTQYF; DNA: TGTGCCAGTAGTAAACCGGGACTAGCGGGCACAGATACGCAGTATTTT
V: TRBV7-9; D: TRBD2; size: NA; J: TRBJ2-5; CDR3: CASGAGGAQYF; DNA: TGTGCCAGCGGCGCGGGGGGTGCCCAGTACTTC
V: TRBV10-2; D: TRBD1; size: NA; J: TRBJ1-4; CDR3: CASSASPTGEDEKLFF; DNA: TGCGCCAGCAGTGCTTCACCTACAGGGGAGGATGAAAAACTGTTTTTT
V: TRBV6-2/TRBV6-3; D: NA; size: NA; J: TRBJ1-1; CDR3: CASSTVGAEAFF; DNA: TGTGCCAGCAGTACGGTAGGGGCTGAAGCTTTCTTT